Listed below are T cell receptor beta chains from one sample, sequenced in a study of blood T cell repertoires in COVID-19. The repertoire was sequenced with immunoSEQ multiplex PCR; TCRdb's copy has only in-frame clones and lacks some. The sample records over 200,000 clones, about 85% being singletons. Sequencing input: peripheral blood. The receptor set was obtained from a man aged 40-49 years with acute or convalescent COVID-19. Both conserved end residues are part of each CDR3.

j_gene: TRBJ1-1; v_gene: TRBV29-1; CDR3aa: CSVVRDGDTEAFF
j_gene: TRBJ2-3; v_gene: TRBV7-2; CDR3aa: CASSFGQGMATDTQYF
j_gene: TRBJ2-1; v_gene: TRBV27; CDR3aa: CASISGGSKSYNEQFF
j_gene: TRBJ1-1; v_gene: TRBV19; CDR3aa: CASRIRGQLNTEAFF
j_gene: TRBJ2-1; v_gene: TRBV6-4; CDR3aa: CASSATGTSNDEQFF
j_gene: TRBJ2-1; v_gene: TRBV11-2; CDR3aa: CASSSPNFNEQFF
j_gene: TRBJ2-1; v_gene: TRBV7-9; CDR3aa: CASSLPGDNEQFF
j_gene: TRBJ1-4; v_gene: TRBV4-1; CDR3aa: CASSHLAPGTGISPNEKLFF
j_gene: TRBJ2-5; v_gene: TRBV21-1; CDR3aa: CASSKGGQGSQETQYF
j_gene: TRBJ2-5; v_gene: TRBV2; CDR3aa: CASSEETYGETQYF
j_gene: TRBJ1-1; v_gene: TRBV4-1; CDR3aa: CASSQDWALASGKIEAFF
j_gene: TRBJ1-2; v_gene: TRBV18; CDR3aa: CASSPPTGYGYTF
j_gene: TRBJ2-1; v_gene: TRBV7-2; CDR3aa: CASSLRTSGQHNEQFF
j_gene: TRBJ2-2; v_gene: TRBV28; CDR3aa: CASSTPGTGGPWDTGELFF
j_gene: TRBJ1-2; v_gene: TRBV19; CDR3aa: CASVGLANYGYTF
j_gene: TRBJ2-7; v_gene: TRBV30; CDR3aa: CAWSRGGSSYEQYF
j_gene: TRBJ1-5; v_gene: TRBV27; CDR3aa: CASSFSGRYQPQHF
j_gene: TRBJ1-6; v_gene: TRBV5-1; CDR3aa: CASSSLGASYNSPLHF
j_gene: TRBJ1-6; v_gene: TRBV7-2; CDR3aa: CASSFQQGADSPLHF
j_gene: TRBJ2-5; v_gene: TRBV6-2/TRBV6-3; CDR3aa: CASSYVYSRTSGEPQETQYF
j_gene: TRBJ2-7; v_gene: TRBV12-3/TRBV12-4; CDR3aa: CASRDQGYEQYF
j_gene: TRBJ1-1; v_gene: TRBV5-1; CDR3aa: CASSPKTGVPQGFF
j_gene: TRBJ2-1; v_gene: TRBV19; CDR3aa: CASSLGLEGGIKGYNEQFF
j_gene: TRBJ1-4; v_gene: TRBV30; CDR3aa: CAWSVPGSGEKLFF
j_gene: TRBJ2-3; v_gene: TRBV9; CDR3aa: CASSVYGERNTDTQYF
j_gene: TRBJ2-7; v_gene: TRBV6-2/TRBV6-3; CDR3aa: CASSYGGAGEQYF
j_gene: TRBJ2-1; v_gene: TRBV10-2; CDR3aa: CASSESPRGAGVYNEQFF
j_gene: TRBJ2-1; v_gene: TRBV5-5; CDR3aa: CASSELLADYSYNEQFF
j_gene: TRBJ2-3; v_gene: TRBV6-1; CDR3aa: CASSAGLAASTDTQYF
j_gene: TRBJ2-2; v_gene: TRBV4-1; CDR3aa: CASSAQPTGELFF
j_gene: TRBJ2-2; v_gene: TRBV7-3; CDR3aa: CASSLQTSGRGNTGELFF
j_gene: TRBJ2-7; v_gene: TRBV29-1; CDR3aa: CSVEYDRGTYEQYF
j_gene: TRBJ2-1; v_gene: TRBV20-1; CDR3aa: CSASSQGGSYNEQFF
j_gene: TRBJ2-2; v_gene: TRBV9; CDR3aa: CASSLILGDTGELFF
j_gene: TRBJ1-2; v_gene: TRBV5-1; CDR3aa: CASSLGQGTLYTF
j_gene: TRBJ1-2; v_gene: TRBV7-9; CDR3aa: CASSRPGTGTNYGYTF
j_gene: TRBJ2-1; v_gene: TRBV27; CDR3aa: CASRIAGVAYNEQFF
j_gene: TRBJ2-1; v_gene: TRBV21-1; CDR3aa: CAPKTGTRSYNEQFF
j_gene: TRBJ2-5; v_gene: TRBV5-1; CDR3aa: CASSLVGGEETQYF
j_gene: TRBJ2-2; v_gene: TRBV30; CDR3aa: CAWSIGLLGTGELFF
j_gene: TRBJ2-7; v_gene: TRBV9; CDR3aa: CASSVASGPGYEQYF
j_gene: TRBJ2-5; v_gene: TRBV4-1; CDR3aa: CASSQGPLKGDRETQYF
j_gene: TRBJ2-3; v_gene: TRBV4-3; CDR3aa: CASSQRGGSVTDTQYF
j_gene: TRBJ1-2; v_gene: TRBV5-1; CDR3aa: CASRVGTGSNYGYTF
j_gene: TRBJ2-7; v_gene: TRBV5-1; CDR3aa: CASSSEWVLGTQREGSGEQYF
j_gene: TRBJ1-1; v_gene: TRBV19; CDR3aa: CASSSPGQSMNTEAFF
j_gene: TRBJ1-2; v_gene: TRBV14; CDR3aa: CASSQDAGIFLYGYTF
j_gene: TRBJ1-4; v_gene: TRBV11-2; CDR3aa: CASSPQGATNEKLFF
j_gene: TRBJ2-1; v_gene: TRBV9; CDR3aa: CASSVATVAGSLPPSYNEQFF
j_gene: TRBJ2-2; v_gene: TRBV28; CDR3aa: CASSLWGGQLIAGAPGELFF
j_gene: TRBJ1-5; v_gene: TRBV6-2/TRBV6-3; CDR3aa: CASSSTGGDLGQPQHF